This TCR beta chain appears in the sequencing data of a study of blood T cell repertoires in COVID-19. Across the study: COVID-19 samples collected from the United States, Italy and Spain covered acute and convalescent phases.

The germline V gene has CDR1 MDHEN and CDR2 SYDVKM. Trimming cost V 6 bases and J 7 bases; bases outside gene matches: 16. The CDR3 sequence is 17 residues long. The sample holds one count of this clone. What the recovered Cohort 3 donors had was two negative PCRs, clearance, or symptom resolution. Measured with immunoSEQ multiplex PCR; TCRdb has only the in-frame clones, and not every one. The sample shows 150,000 to 200,000 clones, around 79% of them seen only once. The sequencing input was PBMCs or T cells enriched from blood (not recorded which). The sequence was collected from a man aged 50 to 60 who had recovered from COVID-19. V usage is TRBV28 and J usage is TRBJ1-4; 8 nucleotides line up with TRBD1. The CDR3 nucleotides are TGTGCCAGCAGAAGGACAGGGTCTTCCAACTTGGGTGAAAAACTGTTTTTT. It encodes CASRRTGSSNLGEKLFF.